The 8 T cell receptor beta chains below all came from one sample that was sequenced in a study of blood T cell repertoires in COVID-19. The assay was immunoSEQ multiplex PCR, and TCRdb's table has in-frame clones only and misses some. The table lists roughly 400,000 clones, roughly 86% of them singletons. Sequences were obtained from peripheral blood. These receptors all come from a woman aged 55-69 years with COVID-19, enrolled during active disease.

The chain employs TRBV6-6 and TRBJ1-1; D is unclear. Germline V gives CDR1 MNHNY, CDR2 SVGAGI (reference sequence). This CDR3 region has 12 residues. With 5 bases removed from V and 0 bases from J, the gap between germline ends came to 4 bases. CDR3 bases: TGTGCCAGCAGTCCTATGAACACTGAAGCTTTCTTT. Amino acids: CASSPMNTEAFF.

A note on this clone: Within the sample, other DNA sequences also encode this same CDR3. The chain couples TRBV5-1 to TRBJ1-6, with D perhaps TRBD1 (6 bases). The CDR3 runs 14 residues. With 1 base removed from V and 7 bases from J, the gap between germline ends came to 9 bases. Per the germline V gene, CDR1 is SGHRS and CDR2 is YFSETQ. As DNA, the CDR3 is TGCGCCAGCAGCTTGCGGCAGGGGAATTCACCCCTCCACTTT. This encodes CASSLRQGNSPLHF.

The chain couples TRBV7-2 to TRBJ2-3; D perhaps matches TRBD2 (5 bases). This CDR3 has 14 amino acids. The germline V gene encodes CDR1 SGHTA and CDR2 FQGNSA. The V and J ends lost 7 bases and 5 bases respectively, with 16 bases between them. Here the CDR3 reads CASTTPGSRDTQYF. CDR3 DNA: TGTGCCAGCACCACCCCGGGGTCGAGAGATACGCAGTATTTT.

The rearrangement links TRBV18 to TRBJ2-7, with 7 bases identical to TRBD1. Germline CDR1 KGHSH, CDR2 LQKENI. This CDR3 is built from 14 residues. V gave up 3 bases and J gave up 6 bases; unmatched junction bases: 8. Here the CDR3 reads CASSPQQGSGEQYF. CDR3 DNA sequence: TGTGCCAGCTCACCTCAACAGGGGAGCGGCGAGCAGTACTTC.

The chain employs TRBV5-4 and TRBJ2-7, with 9 positions matching TRBD1. The V gene's germline CDR1 is SGHNT and CDR2 YYREEE (reference sequence). The CDR3 runs to 16 residues. V was clipped by 3 bases and J by 2 bases; unmatched bases: 9. This CDR3 is CASSYLGQGLAYEQYF. Written as DNA, the CDR3 is TGTGCCAGCAGCTATCTAGGACAGGGGCTGGCCTACGAGCAGTACTTC. The full variable domain, completed using reference TRBV5-4 and TRBJ2-7, is ETGVTQSPTHLIKTRGQQVTLRCSSQSGHNTVSWYQQALGQGPQFIFQYYREEENGRGNFPPRFSGLQFPNYSSELNVNALELDDSALYLCASSYLGQGLAYEQYFGPGTRLTVT.

The table lists this clone with a count of one. The chain carries TRBV12-5 and TRBJ2-2; a possible D gene is TRBD1 (5 bases). Germline V gene lookup returns CDR1 LGHNT and CDR2 FRNRAP. The CDR3 contains 16 residues. Trimming took off 7 bases at V and 9 bases at J, with 24 bases between the two ends. This CDR3 reads CASAPVTGPSVRELFF. The CDR3 DNA reads as TGTGCTAGTGCCCCAGTAACAGGCCCGTCTGTTAGGGAGCTGTTTTTT.

V is TRBV11-2 and J is TRBJ2-3; no definite D call. Trimming removed 1 base from V and 2 bases from J, with 19 bases in between. Germline CDR1 reads SGHAT; CDR2 reads FQNNGV. The CDR3 has 18 residues. DNA for the CDR3: TGTGCCAGCAGCTTAGCTTATACGTTTCCTGGGCACACAGATACGCAGTATTTT. It yields the protein CASSLAYTFPGHTDTQYF.

The chain carries TRBV19 and TRBJ1-1; D remains ambiguous. V was clipped by 1 base and J by 1 base, with 7 bases between them. The CDR3 covers 14 residues. Germline V gives CDR1 LNHDA, CDR2 SQIVND (reference sequence). DNA of the CDR3: TGTGCCAGTAGTATAGTTCACGGGAACACTGAAGCTTTCTTT. It is translated as CASSIVHGNTEAFF.